This T cell receptor (beta chain) was found in a study of blood T cells in healthy people across ages. This clonotype was seen a few times. As yet, its antigen is unknown. Regarding the study as a whole: Donors of long life had a larger count of naive CD4+ cells and greater diversity than aged donors. It was held that diversity estimates obtained from one million T cells represented underestimates.

This CDR3 has 18 residues. Germline V gene lookup returns CDR1 SGDLS and CDR2 YYNGEE. Trimming took 4 bases from V and 1 from J; bases not matched to a gene: 8. The use of a sample-barcoded 5' primer and a J-beta primer mix characterized a second PCR of about 7 to 12 cycles. TCRdb passed the 5' RACE reads through MiXCR, listing each CDR3 protein once. The sample has roughly 860,000 distinct CDR3 sequences, around two thirds seen once. The origin of this receptor is a young man in good health. The chain employs TRBV9 and TRBJ2-3, with TRBD2 matching 14 bases. The specimen sequenced was blood. CDR3 residues: CASSSGTSGSPGTDTQYF. The CDR3 coding sequence is TGTGCCAGCAGCTCGGGGACTAGCGGGAGCCCAGGCACAGATACGCAGTATTTT.